This passage covers 23 T cell receptor beta chains from one sample sequenced in a study of T-cell memory formation after mild COVID-19. TCRdb ran MiXCR on the 5' RACE reads and lists one entry per CDR3 protein. The repertoire holds some 600,000 distinct CDR3 sequences, with approximately 15% as singletons. Sequencing used PBMCs or a T cell subset sorted from them (not recorded which). The receptors stem from an adult woman who had mild COVID-19 (a few samples of this study predate the infection). Cell type and time point are not known.

This clonotype was counted at least ten times. This chain's CDR3 is CATKGTSSTEQFF. The CDR3 nucleotides read TGTGCCACCAAGGGGACTAGCTCCACTGAGCAGTTCTTC. The rearrangement links TRBV24-1 to TRBJ2-1; 9 bases fit TRBD2. Germline V gives CDR1 KGHDR, CDR2 SFDVKD. The CDR3 spans 13 residues. J lost 9 bases, V lost 8 bases, and 7 bases had no gene match.

The genes are TRBV5-4 and TRBJ2-3, with D maybe TRBD1 (6 bases). Germline-derived CDR1 and CDR2 are SGHNT and YYREEE (reference sequence). This CDR3 spans 16 amino acids. V lost 1 base to trimming and J lost 6 bases, with 18 bases between them. CDR3 sequence (DNA): TGTGCCAGCAGCTTGATGAGTGACAGGACCTCGGATACGCAGTATTTT. Its protein is CASSLMSDRTSDTQYF.

This chain connects TRBV6-1 to TRBJ2-7, with 9 positions matching TRBD1. The CDR3 runs to 15 residues. Germline V gene sequence: CDR1 MNHNS, CDR2 SASEGT. Trimming cost V 4 bases and J 3 bases; bases outside gene matches: 7. The CDR3 sequence: CASSGGQGPFYEQYF. Written as DNA, the CDR3 is TGTGCCAGCAGTGGCGGACAGGGGCCTTTCTACGAGCAGTACTTC.

The rearrangement uses TRBV7-9 and TRBJ2-7; a possible D gene is TRBD1 (5 bases). V lost 5 bases and J 4 bases, leaving 18 bases between the germline ends. Germline V gene sequence: CDR1 SEHNR, CDR2 FQNEAQ (reference sequence). CDR3 size: 15 residues. Here the CDR3 reads CASSPVDSQWYEQYF. The CDR3 coding sequence is TGTGCCAGCAGCCCCGTCGACAGCCAGTGGTACGAGCAGTACTTC.

The chain is built from TRBV7-9 and TRBJ1-1; tentatively, D is TRBD1 (6 bases). This CDR3 contains 13 residues. The ends were cut back, 5 bases at V and 10 bases at J, with 17 bases in the middle. Germline values: CDR1 SEHNR, CDR2 FQNEAQ (reference sequence). For the CDR3, the DNA is TGTGCCAGCAGCACGGACAGCATGGGGTCAGCTTTCTTT. Translation: CASSTDSMGSAFF.

The chain has TRBV7-9 and TRBJ2-5; D is unclear. Germline-derived CDR1 and CDR2 are SEHNR and FQNEAQ (reference sequence). V shed 1 base and J shed 4 bases, with 10 bases lying between them. The CDR3 extends over 14 amino acids. In DNA, the CDR3 is TGTGCCAGCAGCTTAGACACCCGGTTAGAGACCCAGTACTTC. Protein product: CASSLDTRLETQYF.

This clonotype has a handful of counts. CDR3 sequence: CASSTTPGQGPSYEQYF. CDR3 DNA sequence: TGTGCCAGCAGTACCACACCGGGACAGGGGCCCTCCTACGAGCAGTACTTC. The chain links TRBV12-3 or TRBV12-4 to TRBJ2-7; TRBD1 matches 10 bases. CDR3 length: 17 amino acids. V lost 5 bases to trimming and J lost 0 bases; unmatched junction nucleotides: 10.

The V gene is TRBV12-3 or TRBV12-4, the J gene TRBJ1-2, with D possibly matching TRBD1 (6 bases). The CDR3 covers 15 residues. Trimming took 2 bases from V and 2 from J, leaving 12 bases between them. The CDR3 here is CASSLSAGANYGYTF. The CDR3 nucleotides are TGTGCCAGCAGTTTATCGGCAGGGGCCAACTATGGCTACACCTTC.

The chain joins TRBV7-6 to TRBJ2-1; 8 bases are shared with TRBD2. From germline, CDR1 is SGHVS and CDR2 FNYEAQ. Losses at the gene ends were 5 bases for V and 5 bases for J; bases not matched to a gene: 11. This CDR3 has 16 amino acids. The CDR3 loop is CASSRQRERVNNEQFF. The CDR3 nucleotides read TGTGCCAGCAGCCGTCAGCGGGAGAGGGTAAACAATGAGCAGTTCTTC.

In this sample, this clonotype turned up a few times. As DNA, the CDR3 is TGTGCCAGCAGCTTAGCCCGTACTAACTATGGCTACACCTTC. Amino acids: CASSLARTNYGYTF. The V call is TRBV11-2, the J call TRBJ1-2; no clear D. The CDR3 sequence is 14 residues long. V was trimmed by 1 base and J by 0 bases, leaving 6 bases between them. Per germline, CDR1 SGHAT and CDR2 FQNNGV. Full variable domain (remainder filled in from reference TRBV11-2 and TRBJ1-2): EAGVAQSPRYKIIEKRQSVAFWCNPISGHATLYWYQQILGQGPKLLIQFQNNGVVDDSQLPKDRFSAERLKGVDSTLKIQPAKLEDSAVYLCASSLARTNYGYTFGSGTRLTVV.

The rearrangement joins TRBV7-3 to TRBJ1-1; D is perhaps TRBD1 (5 bases). This CDR3 has 14 residues. With 8 bases removed from V and 3 bases from J, the gap between germline ends came to 16 bases. From germline, CDR1 is SGHTA and CDR2 FQGTGA. The CDR3 DNA follows: TGTGCCAGCGGTAGGGACGGGGGTGACACTGAAGCTTTCTTT. Translation gives CASGRDGGDTEAFF.

This clonotype was observed a few times. The V and J genes are TRBV20-1 and TRBJ2-1; 9 bases fit TRBD1. V was clipped by 0 bases and J by 6 bases; unmatched bases: 6. Germline values: CDR1 DFQATT, CDR2 SNEGSKA (reference sequence). CDR3 length equals 15 residues. In DNA form, the CDR3 reads TGCAGTGCTAGAGATCCCGGGACAGGGTCCAATGAGCAGTTCTTC. It specifies CSARDPGTGSNEQFF.

The J gene is TRBJ2-2, the V gene TRBV15, with 8 bases matching TRBD2. The ends lost 1 base at V and 4 bases at J; junction bases unmatched: 5. CDR1 is LNHNV, CDR2 YYDKDF, per germline (reference sequence). The CDR3 length is 16 residues. The CDR3 DNA sequence: TGTGCCACCAGCAGAGTTCGCGGGGGGAGCACCGGGGAGCTGTTTTTT. Amino acid sequence: CATSRVRGGSTGELFF.

This clonotype has only a few counts. The chain joins TRBV6-5 to TRBJ2-2; TRBD1 matches at 9 bases. The CDR3 runs 15 residues. V shed 5 bases and J 6 bases; nucleotides not matched to a gene: 7. CDR1 is MNHEY, CDR2 SVGAGI, per germline. The CDR3, as DNA: TGTGCCAGCAGTGGCATATGGACAGGGGCCGGGGAGCTGTTTTTT. It specifies CASSGIWTGAGELFF.

This clonotype showed up just a few times. The rearrangement joins TRBV12-3 or TRBV12-4 to TRBJ2-1, with unresolved D. This CDR3 spans 13 amino acids. Trimming pared 7 bases from V and 7 bases from J, leaving 14 bases between. CDR3 in DNA: TGTGCCAGCACCCAGTTCGGTGGAAATGAGCAGTTCTTC. Translation gives CASTQFGGNEQFF.

This clonotype was found a few times. The J gene is TRBJ2-1, the V gene TRBV4-3; unclear D gene. Germline V gene sequence: CDR1 LGHNA, CDR2 YSLEER. The CDR3 length is 14 residues. Trimming cost V 0 bases and J 10 bases, with 13 bases left between them. For the CDR3, the DNA is TGCGCCAGCAGCCAAGATCGGACGGTAAGAGAGCAGTTCTTC. Residues: CASSQDRTVREQFF.

This clonotype is a singleton in its sample. This chain uses TRBV7-9 with TRBJ1-2; 12 bases agree with TRBD1. Unmatched junction bases numbered 7, after V lost 6 bases and J lost 2 bases. The CDR3 loop spans 16 amino acids. Per germline, CDR1 SEHNR and CDR2 FQNEAQ (reference sequence). CDR3 sequence: CASRPRDRGRNYGYTF. In DNA, the CDR3 is TGTGCCAGCAGACCCCGGGACAGGGGGCGGAACTATGGCTACACCTTC.

The sample holds a few counts of this clonotype. The junction shows a germline mismatch at one end, possibly a read error. The J gene is TRBJ1-1, the V gene TRBV18; D remains unclear. The CDR3 is made up of 16 amino acids. Germline V gives CDR1 KGHSH, CDR2 LQKENI. This CDR3 is CASSPPSRGFNNEAFF. In DNA form, the CDR3 reads TGTGCCAGCTCACCACCATCACGGGGTTTTAACAATGAAGCTTTCTTT.

This clonotype was counted between two and nine times. V usage is TRBV20-1 and J usage is TRBJ2-1; TRBD2 matches at 9 bases. CDR1 is DFQATT and CDR2 is SNEGSKA in the germline V gene (reference sequence). This CDR3 region has 18 residues. The J segment lost 6 bases and the V segment lost 4 bases, leaving 19 bases of the junction unmatched. The CDR3 region has the DNA TGCAGTGCTAAGAAATTCTCAGAGGCGGGGGGGCCGGGCAATGAGCAGTTCTTC. Protein: CSAKKFSEAGGPGNEQFF.

Here the CDR3 reads CSVESAGGTDTQYF. CDR3 in DNA: TGCAGCGTTGAATCGGCGGGCGGCACAGATACGCAGTATTTT. The rearrangement uses TRBV29-1 and TRBJ2-3, with D possibly being TRBD2 (5 bases). Trimming cost V 2 bases and J 1 base, with 10 bases left between them. Looked up from germline, CDR1 is SQVTM and CDR2 is ANQGSEA. The CDR3 loop spans 14 amino acids.

The chain uses TRBV2 and TRBJ2-7; TRBD2 matches at 12 bases. The CDR3 is made up of 15 amino acids. V dropped 2 bases and J dropped 10; count of bases not matched to a gene: 9. Per germline, CDR1 SNHLY and CDR2 FYNNEI. This chain's CDR3 is CASSERTSGALDQYF. The CDR3 bases are TGTGCCAGCAGTGAACGGACTAGCGGGGCGCTCGACCAGTACTTC.

The chain employs TRBV7-9 and TRBJ2-7; D ambiguous. The CDR3 consists of 12 residues. Germline CDR1 is SEHNR and CDR2 is FQNEAQ (reference sequence). Trimming stripped 6 bases from V and 4 bases from J, with 10 bases between. The CDR3: CASSKTAYEQYF. The CDR3 region has the DNA TGTGCCAGCAGTAAAACGGCATACGAGCAGTACTTC.

The chain combines TRBV29-1 with TRBJ2-3, with a weak D call TRBD1 (6 bases). This CDR3 is built from 16 residues. Deletions cut 5 bases from V and 1 base from J, with 19 bases between. Germline lookup yields CDR1 SQVTM and CDR2 ANQGSEA. In nucleotides, the CDR3 is TGCAGCGTTCCCTTAGCTCGACAGGCCCGCACAGATACGCAGTATTTT. This encodes CSVPLARQARTDTQYF.